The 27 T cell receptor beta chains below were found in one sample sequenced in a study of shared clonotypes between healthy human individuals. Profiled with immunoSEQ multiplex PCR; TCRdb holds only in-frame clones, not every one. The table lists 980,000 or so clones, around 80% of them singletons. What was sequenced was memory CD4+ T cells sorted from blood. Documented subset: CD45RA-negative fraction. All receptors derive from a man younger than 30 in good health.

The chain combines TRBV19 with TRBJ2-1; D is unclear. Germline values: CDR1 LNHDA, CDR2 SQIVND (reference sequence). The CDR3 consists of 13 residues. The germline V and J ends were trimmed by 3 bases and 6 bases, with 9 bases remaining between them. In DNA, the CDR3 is TGTGCCAGTAGTATTCCCAGGTCCAATGAGCAGTTCTTC. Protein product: CASSIPRSNEQFF.

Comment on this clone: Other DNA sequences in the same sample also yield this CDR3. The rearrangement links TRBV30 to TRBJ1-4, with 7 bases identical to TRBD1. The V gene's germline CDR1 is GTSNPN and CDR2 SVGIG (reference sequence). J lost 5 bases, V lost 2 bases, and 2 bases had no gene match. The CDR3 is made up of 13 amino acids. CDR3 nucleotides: TGTGCCTGGAGTAGGGGGCAGAATGAAAAACTGTTTTTT. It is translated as CAWSRGQNEKLFF.

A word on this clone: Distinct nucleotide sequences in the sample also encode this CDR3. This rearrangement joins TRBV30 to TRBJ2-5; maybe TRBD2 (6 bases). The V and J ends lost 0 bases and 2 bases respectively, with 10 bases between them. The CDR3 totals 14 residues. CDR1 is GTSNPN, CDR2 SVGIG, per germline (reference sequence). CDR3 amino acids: CAWSVGSGQETQYF. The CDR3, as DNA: TGTGCCTGGAGTGTCGGTAGCGGACAAGAGACCCAGTACTTC. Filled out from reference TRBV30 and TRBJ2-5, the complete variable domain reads SQTIHQWPATLVQPVGSPLSLECTVEGTSNPNLYWYRQAAGRGLQLLFYSVGIGQISSEVPQNLSASRPQDRQFILSSKKLLLSDSGFYLCAWSVGSGQETQYFGPGTRLLVL.

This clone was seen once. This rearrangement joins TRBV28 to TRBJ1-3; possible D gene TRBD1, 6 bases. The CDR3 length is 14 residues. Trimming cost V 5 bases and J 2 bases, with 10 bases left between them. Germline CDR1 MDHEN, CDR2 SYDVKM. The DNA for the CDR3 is TGTGCCAGCAGTGGGACAACTGCTGGAAACACCATATATTTT. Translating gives CASSGTTAGNTIYF.

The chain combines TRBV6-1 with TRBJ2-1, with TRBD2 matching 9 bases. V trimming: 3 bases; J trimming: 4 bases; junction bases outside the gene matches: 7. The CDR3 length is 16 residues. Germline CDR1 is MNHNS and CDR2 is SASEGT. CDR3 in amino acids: CASSDPTSGVYNEQFF. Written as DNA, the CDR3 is TGTGCCAGCAGTGACCCGACTAGCGGAGTATACAATGAGCAGTTCTTC.

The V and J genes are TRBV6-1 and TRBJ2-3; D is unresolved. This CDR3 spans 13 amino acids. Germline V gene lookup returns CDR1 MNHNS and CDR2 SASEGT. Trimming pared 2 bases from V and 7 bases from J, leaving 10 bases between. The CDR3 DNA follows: TGTGCCAGCAGTGAAAGAGGTCTAAATACGCAGTATTTT. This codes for CASSERGLNTQYF.

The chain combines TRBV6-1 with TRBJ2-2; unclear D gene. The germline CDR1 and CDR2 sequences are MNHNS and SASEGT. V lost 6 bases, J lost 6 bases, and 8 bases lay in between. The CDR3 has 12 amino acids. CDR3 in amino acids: CASRDAPGELFF. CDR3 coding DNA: TGTGCCAGCAGGGATGCCCCCGGGGAGCTGTTTTTT.

As DNA, the CDR3 is TGCGCCAGCAGCTTGGGACAGGGCCAGGGGTCGGGTGAAAAACTGTTTTTT. Amino acid sequence: CASSLGQGQGSGEKLFF. This chain connects TRBV5-1 to TRBJ1-4, with 7 bases identical to TRBD1. The CDR3 is 17 amino acids. Germline V lookup: CDR1 SGHRS, CDR2 YFSETQ. Trimming took 0 bases from V and 7 from J; bases not matched to a gene: 12.

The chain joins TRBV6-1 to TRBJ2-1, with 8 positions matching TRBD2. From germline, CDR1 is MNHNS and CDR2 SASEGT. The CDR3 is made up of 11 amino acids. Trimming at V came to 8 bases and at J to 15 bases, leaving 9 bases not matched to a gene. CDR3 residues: CASGEAGVLFF. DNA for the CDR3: TGTGCCAGCGGGGAAGCGGGAGTTCTGTTCTTC.

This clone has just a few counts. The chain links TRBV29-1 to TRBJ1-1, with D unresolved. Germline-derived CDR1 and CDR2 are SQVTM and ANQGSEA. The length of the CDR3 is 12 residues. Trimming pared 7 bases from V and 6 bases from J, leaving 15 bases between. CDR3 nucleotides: TGCAGCGCACGCTTGGGAGCCGCTGAAGCTTTCTTT. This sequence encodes CSARLGAAEAFF.

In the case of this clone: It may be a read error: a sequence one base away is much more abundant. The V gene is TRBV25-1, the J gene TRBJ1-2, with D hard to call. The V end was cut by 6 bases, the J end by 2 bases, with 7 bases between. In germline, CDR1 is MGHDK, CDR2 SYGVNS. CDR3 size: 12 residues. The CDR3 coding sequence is TGTGCCAGCAGGGACTTCAACTATGGCTACACCTTC. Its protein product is CASRDFNYGYTF.

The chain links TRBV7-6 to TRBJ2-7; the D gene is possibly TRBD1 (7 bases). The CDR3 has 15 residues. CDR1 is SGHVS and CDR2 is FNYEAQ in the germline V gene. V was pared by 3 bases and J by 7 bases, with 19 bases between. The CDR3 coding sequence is TGTGCCAGCAGCTTGCTCGGGACAGCGGGCTGGGAGCAGTACTTC. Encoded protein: CASSLLGTAGWEQYF.

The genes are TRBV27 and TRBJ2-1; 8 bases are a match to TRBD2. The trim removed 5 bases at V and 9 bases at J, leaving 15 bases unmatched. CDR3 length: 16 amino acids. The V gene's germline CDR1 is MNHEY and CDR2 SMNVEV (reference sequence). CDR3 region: CASSRITGGLSSEQFF. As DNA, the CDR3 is TGTGCCAGCAGTCGAATAACGGGGGGGCTATCTTCTGAGCAGTTCTTC.

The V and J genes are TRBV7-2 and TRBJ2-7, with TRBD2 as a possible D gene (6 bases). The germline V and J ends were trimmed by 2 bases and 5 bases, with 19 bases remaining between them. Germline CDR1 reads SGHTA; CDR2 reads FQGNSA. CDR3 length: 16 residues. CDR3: CASSLRGTQRADEQYF. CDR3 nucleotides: TGTGCCAGCAGCTTACGGGGGACGCAGCGGGCCGACGAGCAGTACTTC.

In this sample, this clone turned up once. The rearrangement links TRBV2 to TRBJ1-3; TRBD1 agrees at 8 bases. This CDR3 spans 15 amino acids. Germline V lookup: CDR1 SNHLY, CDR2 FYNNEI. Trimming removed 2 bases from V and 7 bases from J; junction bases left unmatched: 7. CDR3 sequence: CASSELDRERNTIYF. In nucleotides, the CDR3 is TGTGCCAGCAGTGAACTGGACAGGGAGAGGAACACCATATATTTT.

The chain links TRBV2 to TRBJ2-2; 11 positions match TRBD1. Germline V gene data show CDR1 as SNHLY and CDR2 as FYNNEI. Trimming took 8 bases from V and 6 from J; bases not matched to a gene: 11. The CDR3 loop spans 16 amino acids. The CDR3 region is CASGRTGGDSPGELFF. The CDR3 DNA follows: TGTGCCAGCGGCAGGACAGGGGGCGATTCCCCCGGGGAGCTGTTTTTT.

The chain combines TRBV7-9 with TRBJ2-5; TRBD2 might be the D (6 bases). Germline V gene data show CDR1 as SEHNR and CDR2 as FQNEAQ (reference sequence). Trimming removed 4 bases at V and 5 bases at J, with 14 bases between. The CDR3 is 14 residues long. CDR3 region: CASSSVGGTETQYF. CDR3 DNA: TGTGCCAGCAGCTCCGTGGGGGGAACGGAGACCCAGTACTTC.

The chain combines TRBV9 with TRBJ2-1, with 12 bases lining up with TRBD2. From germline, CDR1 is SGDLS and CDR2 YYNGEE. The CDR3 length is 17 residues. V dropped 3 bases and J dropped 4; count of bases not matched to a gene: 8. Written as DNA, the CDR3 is TGTGCCAGCAGCGCCCTTTCGACTAGCGGGAGTTACAATGAGCAGTTCTTC. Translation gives CASSALSTSGSYNEQFF.

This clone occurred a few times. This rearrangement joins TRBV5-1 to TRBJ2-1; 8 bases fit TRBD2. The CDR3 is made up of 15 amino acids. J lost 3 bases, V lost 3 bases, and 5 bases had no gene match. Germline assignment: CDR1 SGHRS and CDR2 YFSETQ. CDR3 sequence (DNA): TGCGCCAGCAGCTCCGAGCTAGCGGGCTACAATGAGCAGTTCTTC. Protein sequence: CASSSELAGYNEQFF.

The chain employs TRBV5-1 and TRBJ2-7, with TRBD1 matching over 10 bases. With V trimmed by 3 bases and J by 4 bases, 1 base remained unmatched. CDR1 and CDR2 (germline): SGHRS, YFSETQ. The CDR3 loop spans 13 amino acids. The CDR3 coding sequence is TGCGCCAGCAGCTGGACAGGGGGTTACGAGCAGTACTTC. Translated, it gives CASSWTGGYEQYF.

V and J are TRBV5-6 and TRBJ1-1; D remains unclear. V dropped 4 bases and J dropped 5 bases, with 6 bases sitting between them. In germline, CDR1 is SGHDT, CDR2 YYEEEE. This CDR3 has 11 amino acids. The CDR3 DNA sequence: TGTGCCAGCAGCGGAGCTACTGAAGCTTTCTTT. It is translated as CASSGATEAFF.

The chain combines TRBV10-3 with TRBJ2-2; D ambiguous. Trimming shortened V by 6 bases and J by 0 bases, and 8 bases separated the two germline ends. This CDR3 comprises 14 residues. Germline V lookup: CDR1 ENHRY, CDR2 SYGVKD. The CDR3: CAIRRQTNTGELFF. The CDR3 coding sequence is TGTGCCATCAGACGACAAACGAACACCGGGGAGCTGTTTTTT.

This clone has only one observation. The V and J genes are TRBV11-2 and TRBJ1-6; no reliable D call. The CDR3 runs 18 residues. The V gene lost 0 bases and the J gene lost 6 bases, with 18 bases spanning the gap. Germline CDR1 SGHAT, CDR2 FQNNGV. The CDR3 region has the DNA TGTGCCAGCAGCTTAGAGGGCAGGCTCTCTTGGTCTAATTCACCCCTCCACTTT. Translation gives CASSLEGRLSWSNSPLHF.

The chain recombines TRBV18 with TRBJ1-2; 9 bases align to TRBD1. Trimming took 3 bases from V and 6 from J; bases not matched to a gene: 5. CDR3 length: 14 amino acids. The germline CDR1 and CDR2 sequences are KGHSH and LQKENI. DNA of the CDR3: TGTGCCAGCTCACCGGGACAGGGAACAAATGGCTACACCTTC. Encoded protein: CASSPGQGTNGYTF.

The CDR3 here is CASSPGRVDTGELFF. CDR3 DNA: TGTGCCAGCAGCCCCGGCAGGGTGGACACCGGGGAGCTGTTTTTT. The gene calls are TRBV7-9 and TRBJ2-2; D perhaps matches TRBD1 (5 bases). V dropped 5 bases and J dropped 3 bases, with 13 bases sitting between them. The germline CDR1 and CDR2 sequences are SEHNR and FQNEAQ (reference sequence). The CDR3 has 15 residues. Full variable domain (outside the CDR3, taken from reference TRBV7-9 and TRBJ2-2): DTGVSQNPRHKITKRGQNVTFRCDPISEHNRLYWYRQTLGQGPEFLTYFQNEAQLEKSRLLSDRFSAERPKGSFSTLEIQRTEQGDSAMYLCASSPGRVDTGELFFGEGSRLTVL.

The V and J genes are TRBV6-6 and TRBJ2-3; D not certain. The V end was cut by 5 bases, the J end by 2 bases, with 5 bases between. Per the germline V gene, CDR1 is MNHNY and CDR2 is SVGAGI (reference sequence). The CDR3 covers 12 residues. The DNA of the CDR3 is TGTGCCAGCAGTCCAACCACAGATACGCAGTATTTT. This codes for CASSPTTDTQYF.

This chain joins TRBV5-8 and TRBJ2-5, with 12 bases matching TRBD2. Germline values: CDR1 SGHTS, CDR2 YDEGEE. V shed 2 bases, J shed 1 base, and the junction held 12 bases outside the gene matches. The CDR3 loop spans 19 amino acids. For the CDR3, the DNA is TGTGCCAGCAGCTTAGAACTAGCGGGGGGACTTACCCTCCAAGAGACCCAGTACTTC. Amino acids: CASSLELAGGLTLQETQYF.